This T cell receptor beta chain was sequenced during a study of post-analysis software for immune sequencing data. Across the whole study: The patients showed relapsing-remitting, secondary progressive and progressive-relapsing multiple sclerosis courses. Study findings and constraints: In patients, TRBV5-6, TRBV5-1 and TRBV20-1 belonged to five TRBV segments found more frequently than in controls.

As for this clonotype: Its target is not known.

Unique molecular identifiers featured in each of the TCR beta cDNA libraries. TCRdb reprocessed the PCR reads via MiXCR and lists one record per CDR3 protein. The sample lists about 430,000 distinct CDR3 sequences; 30% to 40% were seen once. The CDR3 runs to 17 residues. V lost 1 base and J 0 bases, leaving 13 bases between the germline ends. The sample comprised blood. The chain carries TRBV12-3 or TRBV12-4 and TRBJ1-5; possible D gene TRBD1, 5 bases. This TCR was recovered from a girl aged 2-15 years with multiple sclerosis. The CDR3 DNA is TGTGCCAGCAGTTTAGGGGGGGAAAGCCTTAGCAATCAGCCCCAGCATTTT. This codes for CASSLGGESLSNQPQHF.